A selection of T cell receptor beta chains follows, all from one sample in a study of cytomegalovirus exposure and HLA in healthy donors. Profiled with immunoSEQ multiplex PCR; TCRdb holds only in-frame clones, not every one. Among about 140,000 clones listed, 65% to 80% were seen once. Sequenced input: PBMCs. The receptors shown here come from a woman aged 25 to 39 in good health and CMV-seronegative. Both conserved end residues are part of each CDR3. D genes are given only for firm matches. Rows give clone size only sometimes, using once, few, many, or a class for an expanded clone.

J gene: TRBJ1-2; clone size: -; V gene: TRBV20-1; D gene: -; CDR3 DNA: TGCAGTACGGAGGGGAACTATGGCTACACCTTC; CDR3 protein: CSTEGNYGYTF
J gene: TRBJ2-7; clone size: -; V gene: TRBV6-5; D gene: TRBD2; CDR3 DNA: TGTGCCAGCAGTTACTCACTAGCGGGGGGCCACGAGCAGTACTTC; CDR3 protein: CASSYSLAGGHEQYF
J gene: TRBJ2-5; clone size: -; V gene: TRBV6-1; D gene: TRBD1; CDR3 DNA: TGTGCCAGCAGTGAATACGTCGGACAGGGCTATCCTGGAGAGACCCAGTACTTC; CDR3 protein: CASSEYVGQGYPGETQYF
J gene: TRBJ2-3; clone size: -; V gene: TRBV30; D gene: TRBD2; CDR3 DNA: TGTGCCTCCTCCGGACTAGCGGTGAGCACAGATACGCAGTATTTT; CDR3 protein: CASSGLAVSTDTQYF
J gene: TRBJ2-2; clone size: -; V gene: TRBV6-5; D gene: TRBD2; CDR3 DNA: TGTGCCAGCAGTTACCGGGGGGGAACAGAGCTGTTTTTT; CDR3 protein: CASSYRGGTELFF
J gene: TRBJ2-5; clone size: -; V gene: TRBV10-3; D gene: -; CDR3 DNA: TGTGCCGTGGGACTTACCATCCAAGAGACCCAGTACTTC; CDR3 protein: CAVGLTIQETQYF
J gene: TRBJ1-2; clone size: -; V gene: TRBV30; D gene: -; CDR3 DNA: TGTGCCTGGAGTGTGTGGCAGGGCGGCGGGGATGGCTACACCTTC; CDR3 protein: CAWSVWQGGGDGYTF
J gene: TRBJ2-4; clone size: -; V gene: TRBV7-8; D gene: -; CDR3 DNA: TGTGCCAGCAGCTTACTAGCCAAAAACATTCAGTACTTC; CDR3 protein: CASSLLAKNIQYF
J gene: TRBJ2-3; clone size: -; V gene: TRBV11-2; D gene: TRBD1; CDR3 DNA: TGTGCCAGCAGGACAGGGGCGTTCACAGATACGCAGTATTTT; CDR3 protein: CASRTGAFTDTQYF
J gene: TRBJ2-3; clone size: -; V gene: TRBV5-1; D gene: -; CDR3 DNA: TGCGCCAGCAGCTCTACAGGGTCAGATACGCAGTATTTT; CDR3 protein: CASSSTGSDTQYF
J gene: TRBJ1-6; clone size: -; V gene: TRBV7-3; D gene: -; CDR3 DNA: TGTGCCAGCAGCTTACTCGGGGGAGAAAATTCACCCCTCCACTTT; CDR3 protein: CASSLLGGENSPLHF
J gene: TRBJ1-5; clone size: -; V gene: TRBV7-9; D gene: -; CDR3 DNA: TGTTCCAGCAGCTTTTTCGCCGGGGAAGGCAATCAGCCCCAGCATTTT; CDR3 protein: CSSSFFAGEGNQPQHF
J gene: TRBJ1-6; clone size: -; V gene: TRBV5-1; D gene: -; CDR3 DNA: TGCGCCAGCAGATGGTATGGACAGACGGATTCACCCCTCCACTTT; CDR3 protein: CASRWYGQTDSPLHF
J gene: TRBJ2-5; clone size: -; V gene: TRBV28; D gene: -; CDR3 DNA: TGTGCCAGCAGTAAAGCCGGGACAAGTGAGACCCAGTACTTC; CDR3 protein: CASSKAGTSETQYF
J gene: TRBJ1-2; clone size: few; V gene: TRBV28; D gene: -; CDR3 DNA: TGTGCCAGCAGTTCCCCCGGGACAAGGGGCTACACCTTC; CDR3 protein: CASSSPGTRGYTF
J gene: TRBJ2-7; clone size: once; V gene: TRBV7-9; D gene: TRBD2; CDR3 DNA: TGTTCCAGCAGCTTATTCGGCGGGGGCTCCTACGAGCAGTACTTC; CDR3 protein: CSSSLFGGGSYEQYF
J gene: TRBJ1-1; clone size: -; V gene: TRBV2; D gene: TRBD1; CDR3 DNA: TGTGCCAGCAGCCGGGACAGGGACACTGAAGCTTTCTTT; CDR3 protein: CASSRDRDTEAFF
J gene: TRBJ2-6; clone size: -; V gene: TRBV29-1; D gene: TRBD1; CDR3 DNA: TGCAGCGTTGAGGGGACAGGGGGATGGGGGGCCAACGTCCTGACTTTC; CDR3 protein: CSVEGTGGWGANVLTF
J gene: TRBJ1-3; clone size: -; V gene: TRBV7-9; D gene: TRBD1; CDR3 DNA: TGTGCCAGCAGGGGCGACAGGGTTTCTGGAAACACCATATATTTT; CDR3 protein: CASRGDRVSGNTIYF
J gene: TRBJ1-1; clone size: once; V gene: TRBV28; D gene: -; CDR3 DNA: TGTGCCAGCACCCCAGGGAACACTGAAGCTTTCTTT; CDR3 protein: CASTPGNTEAFF
J gene: TRBJ2-1; clone size: -; V gene: TRBV6-1; D gene: TRBD2; CDR3 DNA: TGTGCCAGCAGTGAGAGGACTAGCGGGTTCAATGAGCAGTTCTTC; CDR3 protein: CASSERTSGFNEQFF
J gene: TRBJ2-2; clone size: -; V gene: TRBV18; D gene: -; CDR3 DNA: TGTGCCAGCTCACCGATAGATTCGGGAGTCGGGGAGCTGTTTTTT; CDR3 protein: CASSPIDSGVGELFF
J gene: TRBJ1-1; clone size: -; V gene: TRBV5-1; D gene: -; CDR3 DNA: TGCGCCAGCAGCTTGATTGGGGGCCCGAACACTGAAGCTTTCTTT; CDR3 protein: CASSLIGGPNTEAFF
J gene: TRBJ2-7; clone size: -; V gene: TRBV30; D gene: -; CDR3 DNA: TGTGCCTGGAGCCGGGAGCCCCCCTACGAGCAGTACTTC; CDR3 protein: CAWSREPPYEQYF
J gene: TRBJ2-1; clone size: -; V gene: TRBV7-2; D gene: -; CDR3 DNA: TGTGCCAGCAGCAGCACGACGGGGGGCTATAATGAGCAGTTCTTC; CDR3 protein: CASSSTTGGYNEQFF
J gene: TRBJ2-5; clone size: -; V gene: TRBV7-6; D gene: TRBD2; CDR3 DNA: TGTGCCAGCAGCTCATGGGCGCGGGGAGCGGGGGTTGGGGAGACCCAGTACTTC; CDR3 protein: CASSSWARGAGVGETQYF
J gene: TRBJ2-7; clone size: -; V gene: TRBV19; D gene: TRBD1; CDR3 DNA: TGTGCCAGTAGACTAACAGGGGGCGAAGCCTACGAGCAGTACTTC; CDR3 protein: CASRLTGGEAYEQYF
J gene: TRBJ2-3; clone size: -; V gene: TRBV2; D gene: TRBD1; CDR3 DNA: TGTGCCAGCAGTGCGACAGGGGCGGCAGATACGCAGTATTTT; CDR3 protein: CASSATGAADTQYF
J gene: TRBJ2-7; clone size: once; V gene: TRBV28; D gene: TRBD2; CDR3 DNA: TGTGCCAGCAGCCGAGGACTAGCGGTCTCCTACGAGCAGTACTTC; CDR3 protein: CASSRGLAVSYEQYF
J gene: TRBJ2-1; clone size: few; V gene: TRBV28; D gene: TRBD2; CDR3 DNA: TGTGCCAGCAGTTCCCCCAGCGGGGGGGTCTACAATGAGCAGTTCTTC; CDR3 protein: CASSSPSGGVYNEQFF
J gene: TRBJ2-3; clone size: -; V gene: TRBV11-2; D gene: -; CDR3 DNA: TGTGCCAGCAGCCCCCAAGGGGGAGGGAAAGATACGCAGTATTTT; CDR3 protein: CASSPQGGGKDTQYF
J gene: TRBJ2-5; clone size: -; V gene: TRBV11-2; D gene: -; CDR3 DNA: TGTGCCAGCACCCGTCAAGAGACCCAGTACTTC; CDR3 protein: CASTRQETQYF
J gene: TRBJ1-2; clone size: once; V gene: TRBV6-6; D gene: -; CDR3 DNA: TGTGCCAGCAGTCCTCCGGGCCGGGGGGGCTACACCTTC; CDR3 protein: CASSPPGRGGYTF